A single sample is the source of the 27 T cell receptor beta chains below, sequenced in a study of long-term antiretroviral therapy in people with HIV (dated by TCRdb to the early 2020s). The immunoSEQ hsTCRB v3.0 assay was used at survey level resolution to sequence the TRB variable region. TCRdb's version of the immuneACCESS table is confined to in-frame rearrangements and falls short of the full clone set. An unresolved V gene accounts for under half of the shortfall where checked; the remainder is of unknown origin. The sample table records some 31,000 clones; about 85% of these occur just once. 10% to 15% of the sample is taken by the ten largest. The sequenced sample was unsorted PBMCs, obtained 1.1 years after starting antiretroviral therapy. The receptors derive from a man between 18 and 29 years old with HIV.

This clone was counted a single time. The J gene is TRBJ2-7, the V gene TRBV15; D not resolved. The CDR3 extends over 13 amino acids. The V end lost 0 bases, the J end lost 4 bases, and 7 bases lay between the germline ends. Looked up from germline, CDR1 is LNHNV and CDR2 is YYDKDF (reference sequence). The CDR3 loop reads CATSRDLSYEQYF. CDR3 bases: TGTGCCACCAGCAGAGATCTGTCGTACGAGCAGTACTTC.

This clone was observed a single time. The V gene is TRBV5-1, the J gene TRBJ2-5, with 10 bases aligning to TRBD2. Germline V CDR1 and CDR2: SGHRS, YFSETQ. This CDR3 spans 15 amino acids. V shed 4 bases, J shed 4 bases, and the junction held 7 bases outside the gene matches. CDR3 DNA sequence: TGCGCCAGCAGCCGGAAAGCGGGGGGGTTAGAGACCCAGTACTTC. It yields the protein CASSRKAGGLETQYF.

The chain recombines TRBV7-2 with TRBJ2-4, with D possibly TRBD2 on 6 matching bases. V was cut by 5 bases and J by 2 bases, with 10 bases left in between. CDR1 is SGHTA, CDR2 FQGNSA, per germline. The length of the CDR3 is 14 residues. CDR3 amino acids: CASSRGDSKNIQYF. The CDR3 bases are TGTGCCAGCAGCCGCGGGGATTCCAAAAACATTCAGTACTTC.

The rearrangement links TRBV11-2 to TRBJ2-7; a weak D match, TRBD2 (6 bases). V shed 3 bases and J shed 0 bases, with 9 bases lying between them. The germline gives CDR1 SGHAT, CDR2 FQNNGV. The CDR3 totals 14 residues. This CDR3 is CASSFAGSSYEQYF. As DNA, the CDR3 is TGTGCCAGCAGCTTTGCGGGAAGCTCCTACGAGCAGTACTTC.

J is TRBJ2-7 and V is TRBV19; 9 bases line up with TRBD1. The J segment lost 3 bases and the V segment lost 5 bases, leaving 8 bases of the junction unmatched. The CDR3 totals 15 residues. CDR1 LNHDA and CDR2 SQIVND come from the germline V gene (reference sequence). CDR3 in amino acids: CASSEGQGTIYEQYF. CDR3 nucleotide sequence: TGTGCCAGTAGTGAGGGACAGGGCACTATCTACGAGCAGTACTTC. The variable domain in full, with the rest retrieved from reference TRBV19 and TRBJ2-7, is DGGITQSPKYLFRKEGQNVTLSCEQNLNHDAMYWYRQDPGQGLRLIYYSQIVNDFQKGDIAEGYSVSREKKESFPLTVTSAQKNPTAFYLCASSEGQGTIYEQYFGPGTRLTVT.

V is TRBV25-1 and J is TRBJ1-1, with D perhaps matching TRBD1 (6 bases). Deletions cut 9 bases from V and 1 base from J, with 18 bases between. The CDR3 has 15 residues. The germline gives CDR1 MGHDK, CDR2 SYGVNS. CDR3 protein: CARRVWGATNTEAFF. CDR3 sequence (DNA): TGTGCCAGGCGTGTCTGGGGGGCCACGAACACTGAAGCTTTCTTT.

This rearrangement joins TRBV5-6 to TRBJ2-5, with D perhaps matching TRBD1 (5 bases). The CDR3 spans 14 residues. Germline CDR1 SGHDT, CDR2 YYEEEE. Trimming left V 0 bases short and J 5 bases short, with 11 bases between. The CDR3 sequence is CASSLAGADETQYF. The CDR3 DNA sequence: TGTGCCAGCAGCTTGGCTGGGGCCGACGAGACCCAGTACTTC.

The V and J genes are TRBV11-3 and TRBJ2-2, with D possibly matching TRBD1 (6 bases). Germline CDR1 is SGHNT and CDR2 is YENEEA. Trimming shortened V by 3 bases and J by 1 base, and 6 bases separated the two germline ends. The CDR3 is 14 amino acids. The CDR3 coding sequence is TGTGCCAGCAGCTTGGGACAGAACACCGGGGAGCTGTTTTTT. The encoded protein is CASSLGQNTGELFF.

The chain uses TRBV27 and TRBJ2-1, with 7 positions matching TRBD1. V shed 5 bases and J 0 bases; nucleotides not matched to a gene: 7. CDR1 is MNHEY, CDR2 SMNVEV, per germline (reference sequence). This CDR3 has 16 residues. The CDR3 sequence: CASSPSGGSSYNEQFF. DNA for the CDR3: TGTGCCAGCAGTCCGTCAGGGGGAAGCTCCTACAATGAGCAGTTCTTC.

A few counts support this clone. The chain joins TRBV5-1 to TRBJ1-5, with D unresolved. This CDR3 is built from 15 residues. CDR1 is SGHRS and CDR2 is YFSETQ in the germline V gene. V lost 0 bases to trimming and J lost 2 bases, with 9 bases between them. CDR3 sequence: CASSLDGGRNQPQHF. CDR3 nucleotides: TGCGCCAGCAGCTTGGATGGCGGCCGCAATCAGCCCCAGCATTTT.

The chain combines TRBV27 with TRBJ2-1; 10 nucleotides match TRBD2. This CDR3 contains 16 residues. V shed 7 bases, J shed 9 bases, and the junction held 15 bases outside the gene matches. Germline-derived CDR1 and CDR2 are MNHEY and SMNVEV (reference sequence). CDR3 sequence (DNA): TGTGCCAGCACTCCTCGGCTAGCGGGAGTAGGCGTTGAGCAGTTCTTC. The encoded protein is CASTPRLAGVGVEQFF.

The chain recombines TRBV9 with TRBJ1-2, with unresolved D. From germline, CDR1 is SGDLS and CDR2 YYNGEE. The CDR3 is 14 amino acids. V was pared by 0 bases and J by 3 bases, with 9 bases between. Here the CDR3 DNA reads TGTGCCAGCAGCGTAGATGAGGGAGACTATGGCTACACCTTC. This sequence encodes CASSVDEGDYGYTF.

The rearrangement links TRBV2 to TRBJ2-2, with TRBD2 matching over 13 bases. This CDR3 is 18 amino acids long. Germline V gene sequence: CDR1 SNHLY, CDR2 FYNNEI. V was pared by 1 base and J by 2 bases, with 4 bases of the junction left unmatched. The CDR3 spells CASSEGLAGGLNTGELFF. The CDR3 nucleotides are TGTGCCAGCAGTGAAGGACTAGCGGGGGGCCTAAACACCGGGGAGCTGTTTTTT.

The CDR3 reads CATSRYRGQRETQYF. As DNA, the CDR3 is TGTGCCACCAGCAGATACAGGGGGCAGAGGGAGACCCAGTACTTC. The chain employs TRBV15 and TRBJ2-5; 9 nucleotides agree with TRBD1. J gave up 5 bases and V 2 bases, and 6 bases lay outside the gene matches. CDR3 length equals 15 residues. CDR1 and CDR2 (germline): LNHNV, YYDKDF (reference sequence).

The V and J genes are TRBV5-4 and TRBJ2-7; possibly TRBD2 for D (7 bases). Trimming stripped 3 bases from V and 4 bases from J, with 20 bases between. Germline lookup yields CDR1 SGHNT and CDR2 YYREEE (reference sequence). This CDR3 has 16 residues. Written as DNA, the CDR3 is TGTGCCAGCAGCTCTCTGGGGGCCAGCGGGGTTTACGAGCAGTACTTC. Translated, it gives CASSSLGASGVYEQYF.

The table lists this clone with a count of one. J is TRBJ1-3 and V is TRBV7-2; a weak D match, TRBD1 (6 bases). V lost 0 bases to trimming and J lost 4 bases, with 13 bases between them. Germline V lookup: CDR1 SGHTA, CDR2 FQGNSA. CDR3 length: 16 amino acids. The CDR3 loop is CASSLAPPRGGNTIYF. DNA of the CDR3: TGTGCCAGCAGCTTAGCCCCCCCCAGGGGAGGAAACACCATATATTTT. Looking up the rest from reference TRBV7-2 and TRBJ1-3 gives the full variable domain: GAGVSQSPSNKVTEKGKDVELRCDPISGHTALYWYRQSLGQGLEFLIYFQGNSAPDKSGLPSDRFSAERTGGSVSTLTIQRTQQEDSAVYLCASSLAPPRGGNTIYFGEGSWLTVV.

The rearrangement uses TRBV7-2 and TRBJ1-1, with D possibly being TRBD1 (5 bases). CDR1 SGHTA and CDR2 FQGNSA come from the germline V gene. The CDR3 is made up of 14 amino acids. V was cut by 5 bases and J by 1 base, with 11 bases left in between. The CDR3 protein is CASSPGAANTEAFF. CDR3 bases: TGTGCCAGCAGCCCCGGGGCAGCGAACACTGAAGCTTTCTTT.

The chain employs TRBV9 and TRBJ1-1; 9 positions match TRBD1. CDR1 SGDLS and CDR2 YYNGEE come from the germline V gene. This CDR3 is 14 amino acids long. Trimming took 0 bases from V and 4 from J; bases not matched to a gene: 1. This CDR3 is CASSVGGQGTEAFF. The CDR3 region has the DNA TGTGCCAGCAGCGTAGGGGGACAGGGCACTGAAGCTTTCTTT. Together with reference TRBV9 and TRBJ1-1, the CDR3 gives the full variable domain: DSGVTQTPKHLITATGQRVTLRCSPRSGDLSVYWYQQSLDQGLQFLIQYYNGEERAKGNILERFSAQQFPDLHSELNLSSLELGDSALYFCASSVGGQGTEAFFGQGTRLTVV.

The CDR3 nucleotides read TGTGCCAGCAGCCGGAGGGACAGGGGCCATTATAACTATGGCTACACCTTC. This translates into CASSRRDRGHYNYGYTF. This sequence joins TRBV9 and TRBJ1-2; 10 bases map to TRBD1. V lost 4 bases, J lost 1 base, and 10 bases stayed unmatched. This CDR3 comprises 17 residues. The germline CDR1 and CDR2 sequences are SGDLS and YYNGEE.

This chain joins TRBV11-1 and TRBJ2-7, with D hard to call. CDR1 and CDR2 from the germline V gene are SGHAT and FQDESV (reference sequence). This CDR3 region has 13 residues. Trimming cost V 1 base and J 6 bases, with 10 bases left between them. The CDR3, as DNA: TGTGCCAGCAGCTTAGGGCTGGGATCCGAGCAGTACTTC. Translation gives CASSLGLGSEQYF.

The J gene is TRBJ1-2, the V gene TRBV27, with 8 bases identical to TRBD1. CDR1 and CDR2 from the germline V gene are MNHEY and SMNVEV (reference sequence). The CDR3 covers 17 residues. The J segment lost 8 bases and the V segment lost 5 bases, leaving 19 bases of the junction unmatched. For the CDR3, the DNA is TGTGCCAGCAGTCCGTTGGACAGGGTGGCCTCGGCGGGAGGCTACACCTTC. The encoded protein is CASSPLDRVASAGGYTF.

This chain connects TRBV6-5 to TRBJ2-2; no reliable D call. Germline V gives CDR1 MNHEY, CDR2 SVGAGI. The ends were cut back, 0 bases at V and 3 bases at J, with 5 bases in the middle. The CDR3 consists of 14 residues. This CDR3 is CASSYSGYTGELFF. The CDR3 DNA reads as TGTGCCAGCAGTTACTCGGGTTACACCGGGGAGCTGTTTTTT.

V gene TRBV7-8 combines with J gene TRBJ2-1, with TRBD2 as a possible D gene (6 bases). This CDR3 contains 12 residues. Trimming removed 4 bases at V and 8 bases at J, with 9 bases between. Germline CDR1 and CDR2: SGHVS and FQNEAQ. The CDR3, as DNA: TGTGCCAGCAGCTCCCCGGGGGATGAGCAGTTCTTC. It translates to CASSSPGDEQFF.

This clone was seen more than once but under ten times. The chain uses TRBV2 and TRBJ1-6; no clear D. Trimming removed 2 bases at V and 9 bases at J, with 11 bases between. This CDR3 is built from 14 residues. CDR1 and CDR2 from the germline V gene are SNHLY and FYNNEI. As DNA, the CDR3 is TGTGCCAGCAGTGAAATCAGGAATAGTTCACCCCTCCACTTT. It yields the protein CASSEIRNSSPLHF.

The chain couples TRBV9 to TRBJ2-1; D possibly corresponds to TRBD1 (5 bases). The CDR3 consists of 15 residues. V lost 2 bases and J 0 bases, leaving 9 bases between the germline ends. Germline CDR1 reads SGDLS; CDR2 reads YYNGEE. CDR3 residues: CASSVQGLSYNEQFF. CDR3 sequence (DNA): TGTGCCAGCAGCGTCCAGGGTCTCTCCTACAATGAGCAGTTCTTC.

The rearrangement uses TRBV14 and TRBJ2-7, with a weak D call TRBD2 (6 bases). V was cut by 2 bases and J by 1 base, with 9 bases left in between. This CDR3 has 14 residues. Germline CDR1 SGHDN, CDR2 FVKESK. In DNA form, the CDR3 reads TGTGCCAGCAGCCAATTTGGGGGGTCCTACGAGCAGTACTTC. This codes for CASSQFGGSYEQYF. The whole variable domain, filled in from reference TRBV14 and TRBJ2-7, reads EAGVTQFPSHSVIEKGQTVTLRCDPISGHDNLYWYRRVMGKEIKFLLHFVKESKQDESGMPNNRFLAERTGGTYSTLKVQPAELEDSGVYFCASSQFGGSYEQYFGPGTRLTVT.

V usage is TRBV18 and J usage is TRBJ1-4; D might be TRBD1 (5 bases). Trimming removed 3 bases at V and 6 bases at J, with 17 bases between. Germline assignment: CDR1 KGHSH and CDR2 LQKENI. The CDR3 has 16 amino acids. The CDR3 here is CASSPRQYRGDEKLFF. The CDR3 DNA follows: TGTGCCAGCTCACCTCGACAATACCGGGGGGATGAAAAACTGTTTTTT.